The present T cell receptor (beta chain) was sequenced within a study of graft-versus-host responses after intestinal transplantation. General study points: Among circulating GvH clones, peak levels were associated with early post-transplant declines in HvG clones.

CDR1 is MGHRA, CDR2 YSYEKL, per germline. With 1 base clipped from V and 0 bases from J, the junction kept 0 bases outside the gene matches. The length of the CDR3 is 15 residues. As concerns this clone: The antigen remains undetermined.

TCRdb's copy holds only in-frame clones and misses some; the assay was immunoSEQ multiplex PCR. Here the sample spans roughly 110,000 clones, more than 85% being singletons. The sequence derives from a human donor who was the organ donor for an intestinal transplant. Sequencing used unstimulated CD8+ T cells sorted from spleen or lymph node cells, obtained before transplant. The chain links TRBV4-1 to TRBJ2-7; 10 bases map to TRBD2. CDR3 nucleotides: TGCGCCAGCAGCCAAGCTAGCGGGGGCTCCTACGAGCAGTACTTC. Translated, it gives CASSQASGGSYEQYF.